A selection of T cell receptor beta chains follows, all from one sample in a study of cytomegalovirus exposure and HLA in healthy donors. TCRdb's copy holds only in-frame clones and misses some; the assay was immunoSEQ multiplex PCR. The repertoire holds around 120,000 clones, with roughly 62% as singletons. The sample taken for sequencing was PBMCs. These TCRs come from a young man in good health and CMV-seropositive. CDR3s include the opening cysteine and the closing phenylalanine or tryptophan. A D gene is named only where the DNA matches it firmly. Size is stated for part of the rows, as once, few or many counts, or as a class when the clone is expanded.

v_gene,j_gene,abundance,d_gene,CDR3nt,CDR3aa
TRBV9,TRBJ2-3,-,TRBD2,TGTGCCAGCAGCGCTAGCGGGAGCCTTGGTTCCACAGATACGCAGTATTTT,CASSASGSLGSTDTQYF
TRBV30,TRBJ1-1,-,-,TGTGCCCTCGAAGGCGGGACTGGGACTGAAGCTTTCTTT,CALEGGTGTEAFF
TRBV5-1,TRBJ1-3,-,-,TGCGCCAGCAGCCGAACAGGGAACGGAAACACCATATATTTT,CASSRTGNGNTIYF
TRBV27,TRBJ2-3,-,-,TGTGCCAGCAGTTTATTTACGGGGGAGAGGCGCACAGATACGCAGTATTTT,CASSLFTGERRTDTQYF
TRBV5-1,TRBJ1-1,-,-,TGCGCCAGCCGATCAATGGGGAGGGTGAACACTGAAGCTTTCTTT,CASRSMGRVNTEAFF
TRBV10-3,TRBJ2-3,-,-,TGTGCCATCAGTGCCTATACAGATACGCAGTATTTT,CAISAYTDTQYF
TRBV6-6,TRBJ1-1,few,-,TGTGCCAGTTTACGGGTTGGGTACACTGAAGCTTTCTTT,CASLRVGYTEAFF
TRBV28,TRBJ2-7,once,TRBD1,TGTGCCAGCAGGGGTCCGGGACAGGGGGATTTCGAGCAGTACTTC,CASRGPGQGDFEQYF
TRBV11-2,TRBJ2-3,-,TRBD2,TGTGCCAGCAGCCCACTAGCGGGAGGTATTTTGGGGACAGATACGCAGTATTTT,CASSPLAGGILGTDTQYF
TRBV6-1,TRBJ1-6,-,TRBD1,TGTGCCAGCAGTGAAGCCCGGGACAGTCAAATTAATTCACCCCTCCACTTT,CASSEARDSQINSPLHF
TRBV11-1,TRBJ2-3,-,-,TGTGCCAGCAGCTTCTCTGGTCGGGGCACAGATACGCAGTATTTT,CASSFSGRGTDTQYF
TRBV5-1,TRBJ2-5,few,TRBD2,TGCGCCAGCAGCCGGGGGACTAGCGGGCAAGAGACCCAGTACTTC,CASSRGTSGQETQYF
TRBV18,TRBJ2-1,-,-,TGTGCCAGCTCACCGCCACTGAAGAGCTCCTACAATGAGCAGTTCTTC,CASSPPLKSSYNEQFF
TRBV7-9,TRBJ2-5,-,TRBD2,TGTGCCAGCAGCCCATTTGACAGCGGGAGCGAGACCCAGTACTTC,CASSPFDSGSETQYF
TRBV28,TRBJ2-2,-,-,TGTGCCAGCAGTTTGTATCCGGCAGGGGGGACCGGGGAGCTGTTTTTT,CASSLYPAGGTGELFF
TRBV20-1,TRBJ2-1,once,-,TGCAGTGCTAAGGAGGACAATGAGCAGTTCTTC,CSAKEDNEQFF
TRBV7-2,TRBJ1-1,-,-,TGTGCCAGCAGCTTAAAAGGGGCGCCCACTGAAGCTTTCTTT,CASSLKGAPTEAFF
TRBV30,TRBJ1-5,once,-,TGTGCCTGGAACAGGGATGGGGGTCAGCCCCAGCATTTT,CAWNRDGGQPQHF
TRBV28,TRBJ2-7,-,TRBD1,TGTGCCAGCAGCACCCGGGACAGGGCCTACGAGCAGTACTTC,CASSTRDRAYEQYF
TRBV28,TRBJ1-5,few,-,TGTGCCAGCAGTCGATTTAACAGGGTGCGGCAGGGGCAGCCCCAGCATTTT,CASSRFNRVRQGQPQHF
TRBV5-1,TRBJ1-1,-,-,TGCGCCAGCACGTTTGAGGCCCCTGGGACTGAAGCTTTCTTT,CASTFEAPGTEAFF
TRBV2,TRBJ2-7,once,TRBD2,TGTGCCAGCTCTGGGACTAGCGCTCTGAGGGGAGAGCAGTACTTC,CASSGTSALRGEQYF
TRBV2,TRBJ2-1,-,-,TGTGCCATCCTCCCGGGATCTGAGCAGTTCTTC,CAILPGSEQFF
TRBV9,TRBJ2-1,-,-,TGTGCCAGCAGCGTAGTAGCGAATAACAATGAGCAGTTCTTC,CASSVVANNNEQFF
TRBV11-2,TRBJ1-4,-,TRBD1,TGTGCCAGCAGCTTAGCAGGACAGGGATCAGGGGAAAAACTGTTTTTT,CASSLAGQGSGEKLFF
TRBV15,TRBJ2-5,-,TRBD2,TGTGCCACCAGCAGAGATCCCCCCGGGAGGCAAGAGACCCAGTACTTC,CATSRDPPGRQETQYF
TRBV25-1,TRBJ1-4,-,-,TGTGCCAGCAGTGTCACAGGTACTACTAATGAAAAACTGTTTTTT,CASSVTGTTNEKLFF
TRBV29-1,TRBJ2-1,-,TRBD2,TGCAGCGTTGGGACTAGCGGGATCCCCGCCTACAATGAGCAGTTCTTC,CSVGTSGIPAYNEQFF
TRBV27,TRBJ1-5,-,TRBD1,TGTGCCAGCAGTTCCGGGACAGATCAGCCCCAGCATTTT,CASSSGTDQPQHF
TRBV7-2,TRBJ1-2,-,TRBD1,TGTGCCAGCAGCTTAGTTGCAGGGGGAAACTATGGCTACACCTTC,CASSLVAGGNYGYTF
TRBV29-1,TRBJ2-2,-,-,TGCAGCGTCCATGACAGGTCGAACACCGGGGAGCTGTTTTTT,CSVHDRSNTGELFF
TRBV4-3,TRBJ2-1,-,-,TGCGCCAGCAGCCAGTATCAATCCCTTAGGGCCCGGGGCTCCTACAATGAGCAGTTCTTC,CASSQYQSLRARGSYNEQFF
TRBV7-9,TRBJ2-3,-,TRBD1,TGTGCCAGCAGCATGCCCAATGGACAGGGCGTAACTTATACGCAGTATTTT,CASSMPNGQGVTYTQYF
TRBV5-1,TRBJ2-5,-,-,TGCGCCAGCAGCTTGTTCACTACTCAAGAGACCCAGTACTTC,CASSLFTTQETQYF
TRBV28,TRBJ2-7,-,-,TGTGCCAGCAGTTTGTTGTCACAGGGCTCCTACGAGCAGTACTTC,CASSLLSQGSYEQYF
TRBV4-3,TRBJ2-5,-,TRBD2,TGCGCCAGCAGCCAAGAACTAGCGGGAGAGGGGCTTGGGGAGACCCAGTACTTC,CASSQELAGEGLGETQYF
TRBV6-4,TRBJ1-1,-,-,TGTGCCAGCAGTGCCGGGACAAACACTGAAGCTTTCTTT,CASSAGTNTEAFF
TRBV7-9,TRBJ2-2,-,-,TGTGCCAGCAGGCCTCGGGTGCAGCGCGGGAACACCGGGGAGCTGTTTTTT,CASRPRVQRGNTGELFF
TRBV21-1,TRBJ2-3,-,-,TGTGCCAGCAGGCACGCCAGGAAAAGGGGAGATACGCAGTATTTT,CASRHARKRGDTQYF
TRBV4-1,TRBJ1-1,few,TRBD1,TGCGCCAGCAGCCCACTGCTTAGGGGACAGCAAGCTTTCTTT,CASSPLLRGQQAFF
TRBV15,TRBJ1-1,-,TRBD1,TGTGCCACCAGCAAAAGACTTGGGACAGCCCTGGACACTGAAGCTTTCTTT,CATSKRLGTALDTEAFF
TRBV28,TRBJ2-4,-,-,TGTGCCAGCAGGACCGACCTCGCACATGCGGTTCAGTACTTC,CASRTDLAHAVQYF
TRBV28,TRBJ1-4,-,-,TGTGCCAGCCAGGACACAAATGAAAAACTGTTTTTT,CASQDTNEKLFF
TRBV5-1,TRBJ2-2,-,TRBD2,TGCGCCAGCAGCACAATGGCTGAGACTAGCGCAAACACCGGGGAGCTGTTTTTT,CASSTMAETSANTGELFF
TRBV5-1,TRBJ2-3,-,TRBD2,TGCGCCAGCAGCGCCTGGGGACTAGCGGAGGGCACAGATACGCAGTATTTT,CASSAWGLAEGTDTQYF
TRBV11-1,TRBJ2-7,-,TRBD1,TGTGCCAGCACCAACCGACAGGGAATGACCTACGAGCAGTACTTC,CASTNRQGMTYEQYF
TRBV6-4,TRBJ1-1,-,-,TGTGCCAGCGACCGATGGTACGAGGGCCCTCCTCACAGGAACACTGAAGCTTTCTTT,CASDRWYEGPPHRNTEAFF
TRBV13,TRBJ1-5,-,-,TGTGCCAGCAGCTCCGGGACACTCAATCAGCCCCAGCATTTT,CASSSGTLNQPQHF
TRBV11-2,TRBJ2-2,once,-,TGTGCCAGCAGCTTGAGGCTTGCGCCCGGGGAGCTGTTTTTT,CASSLRLAPGELFF
TRBV7-8,TRBJ1-1,-,-,TGTGCCAGCAGCTCGACAGGCCCCGGGACTGAAGCTTTCTTT,CASSSTGPGTEAFF
TRBV7-2,TRBJ1-5,once,-,TGTGCCAGCAGCCAGTGGGGGGGCCCCCAGCCCCAGCATTTT,CASSQWGGPQPQHF
TRBV19,TRBJ2-7,-,-,TGTGCCAGTAGTGCGCCGGGAACCCCCTACGAGCAGTACTTC,CASSAPGTPYEQYF
TRBV2,TRBJ2-7,-,-,TGTGCCAGCAAGGTAACAGCCGGCTCCTACGAGCAGTACTTC,CASKVTAGSYEQYF
TRBV18,TRBJ1-4,-,TRBD1,TGTGCCAGCTCGCCGACAGGGTCGGGTGAAAAACTGTTTTTT,CASSPTGSGEKLFF
TRBV14,TRBJ2-7,few,-,TGTGCCAGCAGCCAAGTGGCAGGGGTCATAGGGGAGCAGTACTTC,CASSQVAGVIGEQYF
TRBV7-3,TRBJ1-1,-,-,TGTGCCAGCAGCTCCCAGGTAGGCACTGAAGCTTTCTTT,CASSSQVGTEAFF
TRBV2,TRBJ2-3,-,-,TGTGCCAGCAGTGAAGGAGGGTCGGTGGATACGCAGTATTTT,CASSEGGSVDTQYF
TRBV27,TRBJ2-7,-,-,TGTGCCAGCAGAACCGACTCATCCTACGAGCAGTACTTC,CASRTDSSYEQYF
TRBV28,TRBJ2-7,-,TRBD1,TGTGCCAGCAGTCCGGGCAGGGGAGGGACAGGGGGCGAATACTACGAGCAGTACTTC,CASSPGRGGTGGEYYEQYF